The TCR beta chain described here comes from a study of cytomegalovirus exposure and HLA in healthy donors. Primers included in the PCR were 60 Vbeta and 13 Jbeta primers. Original processing notes: About 10 million shared chains were among some 80 million unique TCR beta chains counted in a later analysis. Profiling relied on immunoSEQ multiplex PCR, and the TCRdb table lists in-frame clones only, not all of them. Clone size and V and J calls were adopted from that table, with D and trimming inferred from the DNA. The data contain 110,000 to 150,000 clones, more than 80% of them seen just once; the ten biggest clones take up around 4.5%. Each donor was healthy, and each was a bone marrow donor. V was pared by 2 bases and J by 4 bases, with 15 bases between. Germline V gives CDR1 SGHDT, CDR2 YYEEEE. The CDR3 extends over 16 amino acids. As regards this clone: Its antigen is currently unknown.

General observations from the study: A few V segments could not be told apart, such as TRBV6-2 and TRBV6-3, and were left out. Donor immune exposure was known only as CMV serostatus.

This chain joins TRBV5-6 and TRBJ2-2, with a weak D call TRBD1 (6 bases). The source material was PBMCs. The clonotype originates from a woman aged 40-49 years in good health and CMV-seropositive. The CDR3 DNA reads as TGTGCCAGCAGCTTACCCCGGGACACCCTCACCGGGGAGCTGTTTTTT. The encoded protein is CASSLPRDTLTGELFF. Filled out from reference TRBV5-6 and TRBJ2-2, the complete variable domain reads DAGVTQSPTHLIKTRGQQVTLRCSPKSGHDTVSWYQQALGQGPQFIFQYYEEEERQRGNFPDRFSGHQFPNYSSELNVNALLLGDSALYLCASSLPRDTLTGELFFGEGSRLTVL.